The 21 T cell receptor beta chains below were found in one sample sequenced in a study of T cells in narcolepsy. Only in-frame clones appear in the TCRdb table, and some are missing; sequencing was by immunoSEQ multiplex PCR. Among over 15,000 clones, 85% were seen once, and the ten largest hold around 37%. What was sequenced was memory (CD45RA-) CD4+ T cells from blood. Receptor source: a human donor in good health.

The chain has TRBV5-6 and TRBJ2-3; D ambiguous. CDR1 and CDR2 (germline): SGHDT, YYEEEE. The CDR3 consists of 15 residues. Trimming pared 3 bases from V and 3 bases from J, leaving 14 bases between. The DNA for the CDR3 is TGTGCCAGCAGCTACAAGACCCTCACAACAGATACGCAGTATTTT. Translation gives CASSYKTLTTDTQYF.

The CDR3 nucleotides are TGCGCCAGCAGCCATAGGACTAGCGGGAGCTCGAGTACCGGGGAGCTGTTTTTT. Protein product: CASSHRTSGSSSTGELFF. The chain combines TRBV5-1 with TRBJ2-2, with 13 bases fitting TRBD2. Trimming took 4 bases from V and 5 from J; bases not matched to a gene: 11. The CDR3 extends over 18 amino acids. Per the germline V gene, CDR1 is SGHRS and CDR2 is YFSETQ.

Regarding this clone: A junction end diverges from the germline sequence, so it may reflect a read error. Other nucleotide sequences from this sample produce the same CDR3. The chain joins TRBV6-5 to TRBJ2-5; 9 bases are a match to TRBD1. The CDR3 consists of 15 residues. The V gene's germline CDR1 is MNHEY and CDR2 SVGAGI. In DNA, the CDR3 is TGTGCCAGCAGTCGGGACAGGGTAACCCAAGAGACCCAATACTTC. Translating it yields CASSRDRVTQETQYF.

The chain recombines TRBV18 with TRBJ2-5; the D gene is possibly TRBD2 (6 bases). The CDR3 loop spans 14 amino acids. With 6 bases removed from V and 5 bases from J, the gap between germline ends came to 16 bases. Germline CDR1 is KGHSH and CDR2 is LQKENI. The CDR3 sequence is CASSRDFGGETQYF. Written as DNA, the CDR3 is TGTGCCAGCTCCCGGGACTTCGGTGGGGAGACCCAGTACTTC.

The CDR3 DNA sequence: TGTGCCTGGAGTGTAGTCAGGGAATGGGGCTACACCTTC. This encodes CAWSVVREWGYTF. The chain recombines TRBV30 with TRBJ1-2, with a tentative D call TRBD1 (5 bases). Germline CDR1 reads GTSNPN; CDR2 reads SVGIG (reference sequence). The CDR3 has 13 residues. The V end lost 0 bases, the J end lost 8 bases, and 13 bases lay between the germline ends.

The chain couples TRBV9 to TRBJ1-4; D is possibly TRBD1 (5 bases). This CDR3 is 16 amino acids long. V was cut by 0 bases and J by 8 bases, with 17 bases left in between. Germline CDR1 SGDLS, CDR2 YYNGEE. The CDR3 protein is CASSVAVGDGGEKLFF. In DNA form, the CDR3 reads TGTGCCAGCAGCGTAGCAGTAGGGGATGGTGGAGAAAAACTGTTTTTT.

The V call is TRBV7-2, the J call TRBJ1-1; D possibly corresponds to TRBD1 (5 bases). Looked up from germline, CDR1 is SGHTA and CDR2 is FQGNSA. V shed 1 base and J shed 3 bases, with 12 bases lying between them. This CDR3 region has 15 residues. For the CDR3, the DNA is TGTGCCAGCAGCTTAGTGGCAGGGAGTCACACTGAAGCTTTCTTT. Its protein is CASSLVAGSHTEAFF.

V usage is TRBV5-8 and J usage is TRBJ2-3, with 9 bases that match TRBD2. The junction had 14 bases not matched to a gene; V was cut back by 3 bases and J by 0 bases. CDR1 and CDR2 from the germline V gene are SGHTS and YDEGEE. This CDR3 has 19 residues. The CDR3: CASSSYLGLAQISTDTQYF. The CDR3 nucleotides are TGTGCCAGCAGCTCCTATTTGGGACTAGCACAAATCAGCACAGATACGCAGTATTTT.

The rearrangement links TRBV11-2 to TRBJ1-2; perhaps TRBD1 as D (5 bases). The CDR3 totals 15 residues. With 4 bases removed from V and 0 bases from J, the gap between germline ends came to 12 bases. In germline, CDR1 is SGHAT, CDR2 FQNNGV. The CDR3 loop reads CASSSPRGTNYGYTF. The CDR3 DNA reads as TGTGCCAGCAGCTCCCCCCGGGGCACTAACTATGGCTACACCTTC.

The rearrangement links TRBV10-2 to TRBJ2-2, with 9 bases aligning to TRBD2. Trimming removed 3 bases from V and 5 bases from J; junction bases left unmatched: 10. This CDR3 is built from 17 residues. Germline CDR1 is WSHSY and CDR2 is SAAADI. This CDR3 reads CASSDSLAGGWTGELFF. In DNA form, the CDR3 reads TGCGCCAGCAGTGACTCATTGGCGGGAGGGTGGACCGGGGAGCTGTTTTTT.

In DNA form, the CDR3 reads TGTGCCAGCAGCCTTAGCGGGGGAGGGAGCTCCTACAATGAGCAGTTCTTC. Translating it yields CASSLSGGGSSYNEQFF. V is TRBV7-2 and J is TRBJ2-1; 9 nucleotides match TRBD2. Germline CDR1 SGHTA, CDR2 FQGNSA. V lost 5 bases, J lost 0 bases, and 8 bases stayed unmatched. There are 17 residues in the CDR3.

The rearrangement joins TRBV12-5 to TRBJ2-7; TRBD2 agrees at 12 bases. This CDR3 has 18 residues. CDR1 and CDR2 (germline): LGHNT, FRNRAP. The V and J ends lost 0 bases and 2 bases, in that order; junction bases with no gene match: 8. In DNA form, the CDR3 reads TGTGCTAGTGGTTTGGTACTGGGTTCTAGCGGGGGGGCCTACGAGCAGTACTTC. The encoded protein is CASGLVLGSSGGAYEQYF.

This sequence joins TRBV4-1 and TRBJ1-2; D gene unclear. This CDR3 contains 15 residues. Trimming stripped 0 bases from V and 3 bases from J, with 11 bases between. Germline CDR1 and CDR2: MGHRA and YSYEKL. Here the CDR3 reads CASSQDPGGDYGYTF. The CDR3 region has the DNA TGCGCCAGCAGCCAAGATCCAGGAGGCGACTATGGCTACACCTTC.

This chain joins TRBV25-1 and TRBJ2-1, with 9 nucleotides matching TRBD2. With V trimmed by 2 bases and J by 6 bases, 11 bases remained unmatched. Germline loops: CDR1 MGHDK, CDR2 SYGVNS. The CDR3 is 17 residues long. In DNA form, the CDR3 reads TGTGCCAGCAGTGAAGATGCGGGAGGGATGTTGGCCAATGAGCAGTTCTTC. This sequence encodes CASSEDAGGMLANEQFF.

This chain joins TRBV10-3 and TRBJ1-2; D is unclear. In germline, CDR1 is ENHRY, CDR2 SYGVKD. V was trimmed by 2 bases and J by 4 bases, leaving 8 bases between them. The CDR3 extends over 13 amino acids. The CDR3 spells CAISELGTYGYTF. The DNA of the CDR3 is TGTGCCATCAGTGAGCTGGGCACCTATGGCTACACCTTC.

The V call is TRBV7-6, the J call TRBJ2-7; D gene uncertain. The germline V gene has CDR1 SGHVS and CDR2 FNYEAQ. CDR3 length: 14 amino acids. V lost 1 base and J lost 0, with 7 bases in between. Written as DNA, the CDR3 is TGTGCCAGCAGCTTAGGTCAGACCTCCTACGAGCAGTACTTC. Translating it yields CASSLGQTSYEQYF.

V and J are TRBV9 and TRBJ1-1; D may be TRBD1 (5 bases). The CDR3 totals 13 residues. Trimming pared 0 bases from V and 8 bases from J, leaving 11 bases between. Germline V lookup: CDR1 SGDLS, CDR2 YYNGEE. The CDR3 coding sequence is TGTGCCAGCAGCGTAGCTTTTGGGGACGAAGCTTTCTTT. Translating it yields CASSVAFGDEAFF.

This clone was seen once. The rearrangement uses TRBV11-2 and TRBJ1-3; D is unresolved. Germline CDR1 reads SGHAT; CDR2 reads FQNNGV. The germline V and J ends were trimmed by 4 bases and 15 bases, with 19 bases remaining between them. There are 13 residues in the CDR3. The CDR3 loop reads CASSWTSYDVGYF. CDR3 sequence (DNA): TGTGCCAGCAGCTGGACCTCTTATGATGTTGGATATTTT.

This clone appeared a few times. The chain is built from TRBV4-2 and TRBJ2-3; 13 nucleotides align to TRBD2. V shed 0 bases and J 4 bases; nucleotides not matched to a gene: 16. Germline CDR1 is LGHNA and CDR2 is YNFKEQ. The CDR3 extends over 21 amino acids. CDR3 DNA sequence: TGTGCCAGCAGCCAAGATCTTGTACTAGCGGGGGGGCTGCTGAAGCCAGATACGCAGTATTTT. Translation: CASSQDLVLAGGLLKPDTQYF.

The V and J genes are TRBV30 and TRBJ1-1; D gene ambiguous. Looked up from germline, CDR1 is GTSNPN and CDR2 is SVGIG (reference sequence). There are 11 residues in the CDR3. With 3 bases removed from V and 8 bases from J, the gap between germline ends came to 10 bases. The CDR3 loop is CAWSIVGEAFF. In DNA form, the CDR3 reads TGTGCCTGGAGCATTGTGGGGGAAGCTTTCTTT.

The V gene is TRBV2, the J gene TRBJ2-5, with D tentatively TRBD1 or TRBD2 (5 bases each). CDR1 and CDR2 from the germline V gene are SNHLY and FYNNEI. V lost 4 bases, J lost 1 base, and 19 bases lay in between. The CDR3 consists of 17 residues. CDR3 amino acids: CASSGGLGRGPQETQYF. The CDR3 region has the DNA TGTGCCAGCAGTGGAGGTTTGGGCCGGGGCCCCCAAGAGACCCAGTACTTC.